A selection of T cell receptor beta chains follows, all from one sample in a study of blood T cell repertoires in COVID-19. The protocol was immunoSEQ multiplex PCR, while the TCRdb copy is restricted to in-frame clones and leaves out a portion. The sample yields more than 120,000 clones, 70% to 90% seen once. The specimen sequenced was peripheral blood. Receptors were obtained from a human donor in a cohort sampled during active COVID-19. CDR3s include the opening cysteine and the closing phenylalanine or tryptophan. A D gene is named only where the DNA matches it firmly. Clone size is not always given. Where it is, it says once, few, many or a class for expanded clones.

>-|TRBV6-1|TRBJ1-1|-
CASSEGREGNTEAFF
TGTGCCAGCAGTGAAGGAAGGGAGGGGAACACTGAAGCTTTCTTT
>-|TRBV28|TRBJ1-1|TRBD1
CASTPGQSLLVTEAFF
TGTGCCAGCACTCCGGGACAGTCACTTTTAGTCACTGAAGCTTTCTTT
>-|TRBV11-2|TRBJ2-2|-
CASSLDRAGELFF
TGTGCCAGCAGCTTAGATCGGGCCGGGGAGCTGTTTTTT
>-|TRBV19|TRBJ1-2|TRBD1
CASSGQGARGYTF
TGTGCCAGTAGTGGACAGGGGGCGAGGGGCTACACCTTC
>-|TRBV5-7|TRBJ1-2|-
CASSLAAGRYGYTF
TGTGCCAGCAGCTTGGCCGCAGGGCGCTATGGCTACACCTTC
>once|TRBV7-8|TRBJ2-5|TRBD2
CASSSGGRETQYF
TGTGCCAGCAGCTCGGGGGGTAGGGAGACCCAGTACTTC
>-|TRBV18|TRBJ1-1|-
CASSPSTRGNTEAFF
TGTGCCAGCTCACCATCAACCCGGGGGAACACTGAAGCTTTCTTT
>once|TRBV7-2|TRBJ2-5|-
CASSLQRPETQYF
TGTGCCAGCAGCTTACAGCGCCCGGAGACCCAGTACTTC
>-|TRBV7-8|TRBJ2-5|-
CASSLAGSSPQETQYF
TGTGCCAGCAGCTTAGCCGGGTCCAGCCCGCAAGAGACCCAGTACTTC
>-|TRBV2|TRBJ2-2|-
CASSTGPTGELFF
TGTGCCAGCAGTACAGGCCCCACCGGGGAGCTGTTTTTT
>-|TRBV4-2|TRBJ1-2|TRBD1
CASSQGQGASYGYTF
TGTGCCAGCAGCCAAGGACAGGGGGCCTCCTATGGCTACACCTTC
>-|TRBV9|TRBJ1-3|TRBD1
CASSQMLGGGRSGNTIYF
TGTGCCAGCAGCCAGATGTTAGGGGGCGGACGTTCTGGAAACACCATATATTTT
>-|TRBV30|TRBJ2-7|-
CAWSVRGSQLMGEQYF
TGTGCCTGGAGTGTAAGGGGCAGCCAACTTATGGGCGAGCAGTACTTC
>-|TRBV7-9|TRBJ2-5|TRBD1
CASSLGTGGYQETQYF
TGTGCCAGCAGCTTAGGGACAGGGGGTTATCAAGAGACCCAGTACTTC
>-|TRBV30|TRBJ1-5|-
CAWSRTENYQPQHF
TGTGCCTGGAGCCGGACAGAAAATTATCAGCCCCAGCATTTT
>-|TRBV11-2|TRBJ2-7|TRBD1
CASSSYATGSRYEQYF
TGTGCCAGCAGCTCATACGCGACAGGGAGTCGCTACGAGCAGTACTTC
>-|TRBV11-1|TRBJ1-1|-
CASSLLNMNTEAFF
TGTGCCAGCAGCTTATTAAATATGAACACTGAAGCTTTCTTT
>-|TRBV3-1/TRBV3-2|TRBJ1-1|TRBD1
CASSQQRDRMNTEAFF
TGTGCCAGCAGCCAACAACGGGACAGGATGAACACTGAAGCTTTCTTT
>-|TRBV5-6|TRBJ1-5|-
CASSLGGGLTSNQPQHF
TGTGCCAGCAGCTTGGGGGGAGGGTTGACTAGCAATCAGCCCCAGCATTTT
>-|TRBV3-1/TRBV3-2|TRBJ1-1|-
CASSLGAALNTEAFF
TGTGCCAGCAGCCTGGGGGCGGCCCTGAACACTGAAGCTTTCTTT
>-|TRBV6-5|TRBJ1-4|-
CATQRQGQKLFF
TGTGCCACTCAACGGCAGGGTCAAAAACTGTTTTTT
>-|TRBV15|TRBJ2-7|TRBD2
CATSRALAGGYEQYF
TGTGCCACCAGCAGGGCCTTAGCGGGGGGCTACGAGCAGTACTTC
>-|TRBV27|TRBJ2-7|-
CASSLRGGAYEQYF
TGTGCCAGCAGTTTACGGGGAGGTGCCTACGAGCAGTACTTC
>-|TRBV9|TRBJ2-7|-
CASSVGSTYEQYF
TGTGCCAGCAGCGTAGGTAGTACCTACGAGCAGTACTTC
>-|TRBV5-1|TRBJ2-6|TRBD1
CASSPWTGGTNVLTF
TGCGCCAGCAGTCCATGGACAGGGGGTACCAACGTCCTGACTTTC
>-|TRBV19|TRBJ2-3|-
CASRGTSPDTQYF
TGTGCCAGTAGGGGAACTAGCCCAGATACGCAGTATTTT
>-|TRBV4-2|TRBJ1-3|-
CASSKRQAHLGNTIYF
TGTGCCAGCAGCAAGAGACAGGCCCACCTTGGAAACACCATATATTTT
>-|TRBV29-1|TRBJ2-4|-
CSSLDPGLNIQYF
TGCAGCTCCCTGGACCCGGGGTTGAACATTCAGTACTTC
>few|TRBV7-9|TRBJ2-7|-
CASSWTSYEQYF
TGTGCCAGCAGCTGGACAAGCTACGAGCAGTACTTC
>-|TRBV4-1|TRBJ2-1|TRBD2
CASSQEVGGVFF
TGCGCCAGCAGCCAAGAAGTTGGGGGGGTGTTCTTC
>-|TRBV7-9|TRBJ1-6|-
CASSLLGADSPLHF
TGTGCCAGCAGCTTACTTGGGGCCGATTCACCCCTCCACTTT
>-|TRBV7-2|TRBJ2-2|TRBD1
CASSLDRGGELFF
TGTGCCAGCAGCTTAGACAGGGGCGGGGAGCTGTTTTTT
>-|TRBV30|TRBJ1-6|TRBD1
CAWSDRDNSPLHF
TGTGCCTGGAGCGACAGGGATAACTCACCCCTCCACTTT
>-|TRBV9|TRBJ1-1|-
CASSVDTGNTEAFF
TGTGCCAGCAGCGTAGATACAGGGAACACTGAAGCTTTCTTT
>-|TRBV6-5|TRBJ1-2|-
CASRLQGSYGYTF
TGTGCCAGCAGGTTACAGGGAAGCTATGGCTACACCTTC
>-|TRBV30|TRBJ2-7|TRBD2
CAWSGGPPYEQYF
TGTGCCTGGTCGGGGGGGCCCCCCTACGAGCAGTACTTC
>-|TRBV19|TRBJ2-5|-
CASTTIGVGGETQYF
TGTGCCAGTACCACGATCGGGGTCGGCGGAGAGACCCAGTACTTC
>-|TRBV5-1|TRBJ1-2|-
CASSKDTSGYTF
TGCGCCAGCAGCAAGGACACAAGTGGCTACACCTTC
>-|TRBV5-1|TRBJ2-3|-
CASSLYEGGRTDTQYF
TGCGCCAGCAGCTTGTATGAGGGGGGGCGGACAGATACGCAGTATTTT
>-|TRBV6-1|TRBJ2-7|TRBD1
CASSEQGAGEQYF
TGTGCCAGCAGTGAACAGGGGGCTGGCGAGCAGTACTTC
>-|TRBV12-3/TRBV12-4|TRBJ1-1|-
CASSLARNTEAFF
TGTGCCAGCAGTTTAGCGAGGAACACTGAAGCTTTCTTT
>-|TRBV7-8|TRBJ1-2|-
CASSLGRSHYGYTF
TGTGCCAGCAGCTTAGGCAGGTCGCATTATGGCTACACCTTC
>-|TRBV5-1|TRBJ1-2|-
CASSLVGTLYGYTF
TGCGCCAGCAGCTTGGTTGGGACTTTATATGGCTACACCTTC
>-|TRBV4-1|TRBJ1-6|TRBD1
CASSQVQGVNSPLHF
TGCGCCAGCAGCCAAGTACAGGGGGTCAATTCACCCCTCCACTTT
>once|TRBV7-2|TRBJ2-6|-
CASSFGSSGANVLTF
TGTGCCAGCAGCTTTGGGAGTTCTGGGGCCAACGTCCTGACTTTC
>once|TRBV5-4|TRBJ2-2|TRBD1
CASSPDRAAGELFF
TGTGCCAGCAGCCCCGACAGGGCGGCCGGGGAGCTGTTTTTT
>-|TRBV2|TRBJ1-2|-
CASSENRSYGYTF
TGTGCCAGCAGTGAAAACAGGTCCTATGGCTACACCTTC
>-|TRBV5-1|TRBJ1-1|TRBD1
CASHRTGEGLNTEAFF
TGCGCCAGTCATAGGACAGGGGAGGGATTGAACACTGAAGCTTTCTTT
>-|TRBV9|TRBJ2-7|-
CASSVGGLLDYEQYF
TGTGCCAGCAGCGTAGGAGGACTTCTTGACTACGAGCAGTACTTC
>-|TRBV5-1|TRBJ1-2|-
CASSLDAGHPVYTF
TGCGCCAGCAGCTTGGATGCAGGCCACCCTGTCTACACCTTC